This TCR beta chain appears in the sequencing data of a study of T cells in localized non-small cell lung cancer. As regards this clone: The antigen is not known.

Trimming removed 8 bases from V and 5 bases from J; junction bases left unmatched: 5. The CDR3 is 12 residues long. Germline V gene sequence: CDR1 MNHEY, CDR2 SMNVEV (reference sequence). Study outcomes and limitations: Greater blood T cell density accompanied longer overall survival. Adjacent uninvolved lung tissue had the highest T cell clonality, exceeding tumor.

The data were produced by immunoSEQ multiplex PCR, yet TCRdb's version contains in-frame clones alone and is incomplete. This table has roughly 38,000 clones, around 90% appearing once. The sample in question was peripheral blood, obtained before any cancer treatment. This TCR came from a man aged 18-49 years with stage I lung adenocarcinoma. V usage is TRBV27 and J usage is TRBJ2-7; TRBD1 aligns across 8 bases. The CDR3 spells CASARQGNEQYF. The CDR3 DNA is TGTGCCAGCGCTCGACAGGGGAACGAGCAGTACTTC.